The rows below give T cell receptor beta chains drawn from one sample of a study of blood T cell repertoires in COVID-19. This table comes from immunoSEQ multiplex PCR, and its TCRdb copy is limited to in-frame clones, with some not included. This sample carries about 150,000 clones, roughly 90% of them seen once, and the ten largest clones take roughly 2.8%. Sequences were obtained from peripheral blood. These receptor sequences come from a man in his 60s with acute or convalescent COVID-19. The CDR3 runs from the conserved cysteine through the conserved F or W. The D gene is left open where the match is weak. Some rows have no size entry. The others give once, few or many, or a class for an expanded clone.

v_gene,d_gene,abundance,j_gene,CDR3nt,CDR3aa
TRBV5-1,TRBD2,NA,TRBJ2-1,TGCGCCAGCAGCATACCGGACGGGCGGGGGGATGAGCAGTTCTTC,CASSIPDGRGDEQFF
TRBV4-2,TRBD2,NA,TRBJ2-5,TGTGCCAGCAGACGGGGACTAGAGGAGGAGACCCAGTACTTC,CASRRGLEEETQYF
TRBV3-1/TRBV3-2,TRBD1,NA,TRBJ1-2,TGTGCCAGCAGCCAAGGGGGGGCAGGGGGCAGCTATGGCTACACCTTC,CASSQGGAGGSYGYTF
TRBV11-1,TRBD2,NA,TRBJ2-1,TGTGCCAGCAGCCTGGGACTAGCGGGGGGCGGTGAGCAGTTCTTC,CASSLGLAGGGEQFF
TRBV27,NA,NA,TRBJ2-2,TGTGCCAGCAGTTTTACTAGCTACGGCACCGGGGAGCTGTTTTTT,CASSFTSYGTGELFF
TRBV5-1,NA,few,TRBJ2-5,TGCGCCAGCAGCTTGGGGCCTCAAGAGACCCAGTACTTC,CASSLGPQETQYF
TRBV10-3,NA,NA,TRBJ1-1,TGTGCCATCAGTGCTTCAGGGCATAACACTGAAGCTTTCTTT,CAISASGHNTEAFF
TRBV5-5,NA,NA,TRBJ1-6,TGTGCCAGCAGCTCTTATCGGGGCTATAATTCACCCCTCCACTTT,CASSSYRGYNSPLHF
TRBV5-1,NA,NA,TRBJ2-2,TGCGCCAGCATGGTTGCGGAGGGATGGGCCGGGGAGCTGTTTTTT,CASMVAEGWAGELFF
TRBV29-1,TRBD1,few,TRBJ2-7,TGCAGCGTTGAAACAGGGGGCAAATACGAGCAGTACTTC,CSVETGGKYEQYF
TRBV1,NA,once,TRBJ1-4,TGCACCAGCAGAAAAACCGGCAGGGGATGTGAAAAACTGTTTTTT,CTSRKTGRGCEKLFF
TRBV5-4,NA,NA,TRBJ1-1,TGTGCCAGCAGCCAGACAAAAAGGGAGACTGAAGCTTTCTTT,CASSQTKRETEAFF
TRBV7-8,TRBD1,NA,TRBJ2-7,TGTGCCAGCAGCTTCACCCCGGCGGACAGGGGGAACCTCTACGAGCAGTACTTC,CASSFTPADRGNLYEQYF
TRBV9,TRBD2,few,TRBJ2-1,TGTGCCAGCAGCGGGGCTAGCGGAAACTACAATGAGCAGTTCTTC,CASSGASGNYNEQFF
TRBV2,TRBD2,NA,TRBJ2-3,TGTGCCAGGACTAGCGGAGGGACTAGCACAGATACGCAGTATTTT,CARTSGGTSTDTQYF
TRBV25-1,NA,once,TRBJ1-4,TGTGCCAGCAGTGACCGGACAGCCGCAACTAATGAAAAACTGTTTTTT,CASSDRTAATNEKLFF